This T cell receptor beta chain was captured by sequencing in a study of memory CD4+ T cells and cytomegalovirus serostatus. The sort gate was single viable CD3+CD4+CD8-CD45RO+ cells for memory CD4+ T cells. In the original workflow: After removing out-of-frame reads, around 2 million distinct TCRbeta sequences remained. Generated by immunoSEQ multiplex PCR, the TCRdb table keeps only in-frame clones and is missing some. Clone size and the V and J calls come from that table; the DNA yielded D and trimming. Here the sample spans roughly 86,000 clones, around 80% being singletons. Trimming removed 2 bases from V and 3 bases from J, with 11 bases in between. The germline V gene encodes CDR1 SGHVS and CDR2 FQNEAQ. This CDR3 spans 15 amino acids.

Input material: memory CD4+ T cells from blood. This receptor was identified in an adult in good health and CMV-seropositive. This chain links TRBV7-8 with TRBJ2-1; no definite D call. The CDR3 region is CASSLQPGGYNEQFF. The DNA of the CDR3 is TGTGCCAGCAGCTTACAACCTGGCGGCTACAATGAGCAGTTCTTC. Based on the CDR3 plus reference TRBV7-8 and TRBJ2-1, the full variable domain is GAGVSQSPRYKVAKRGQDVALRCDPISGHVSLFWYQQALGQGPEFLTYFQNEAQLDKSGLPSDRFFAERPEGSVSTLKIQRTQQEDSAVYLCASSLQPGGYNEQFFGPGTRLTVL.